This record concerns one T cell receptor (beta chain) sequence. Its antigen is not known. The data were obtained in a study of T cells in Graves' hyperthyroidism and ophthalmopathy. Study at large: Any treatment followed the collection of peripheral blood at initial diagnosis. Findings and caveats of the study: A model of 13 V-J pairs discriminated ophthalmopathy from stable hyperthyroidism.

Together with thyroid ultrasound, orbital computed tomography, serum thyroxine and TRAb, clinical symptoms were used for diagnoses. PBMCs were sourced from approximately 10 ml fresh peripheral blood. Trimming cost V 6 bases and J 7 bases; bases outside gene matches: 6. The CDR3 extends over 13 amino acids. Germline V gene sequence: CDR1 MNHNS, CDR2 SASEGT. Amplified TCR beta CDR3 regions came from RNA transcripts. With the HTBI primer set, the TCR CDR3 went through a first round of RT-PCR. TCRdb analysed the multiplex PCR reads with MiXCR anew, one entry per CDR3 protein. The repertoire consists of about 300,000 distinct CDR3 sequences, with approximately 18% occurring once and the leading ten covering roughly 40%.

The TCR was taken from a man aged 50-60 years with Graves' ophthalmopathy. The sequencing input was blood. This chain uses TRBV6-1 with TRBJ1-2, with TRBD1 identical over 9 bases. CDR3 region: CASSAGTGPGYTF. The CDR3, as DNA: TGTGCCAGCAGCGCCGGGACAGGGCCTGGCTACACCTTC.